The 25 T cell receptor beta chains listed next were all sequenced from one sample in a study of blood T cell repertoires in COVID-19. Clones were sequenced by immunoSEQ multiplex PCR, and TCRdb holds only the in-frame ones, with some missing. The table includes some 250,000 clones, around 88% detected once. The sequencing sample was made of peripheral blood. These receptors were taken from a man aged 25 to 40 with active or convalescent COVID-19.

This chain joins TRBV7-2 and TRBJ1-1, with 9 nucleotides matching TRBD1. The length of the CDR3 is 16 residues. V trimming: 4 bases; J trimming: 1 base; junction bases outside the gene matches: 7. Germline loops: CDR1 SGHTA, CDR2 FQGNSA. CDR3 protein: CASSSTGGTGNTEAFF. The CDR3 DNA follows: TGTGCCAGCAGCTCGACAGGGGGAACGGGGAACACTGAAGCTTTCTTT.

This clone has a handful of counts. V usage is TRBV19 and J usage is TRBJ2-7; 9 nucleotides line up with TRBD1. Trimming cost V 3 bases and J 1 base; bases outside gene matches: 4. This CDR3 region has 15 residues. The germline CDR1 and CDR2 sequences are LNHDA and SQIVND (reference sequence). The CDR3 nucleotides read TGTGCCAGTAGTATTGTTGGGACAGGGTCCTACGAGCAGTACTTC. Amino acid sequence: CASSIVGTGSYEQYF.

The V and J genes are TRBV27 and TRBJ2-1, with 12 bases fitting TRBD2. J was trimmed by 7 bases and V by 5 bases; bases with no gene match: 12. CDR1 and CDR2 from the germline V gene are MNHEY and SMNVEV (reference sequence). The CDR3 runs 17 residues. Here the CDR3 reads CASSKRTSGVLSNEQFF. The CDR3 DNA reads TGTGCCAGCAGTAAAAGGACTAGCGGGGTTCTATCAAATGAGCAGTTCTTC.

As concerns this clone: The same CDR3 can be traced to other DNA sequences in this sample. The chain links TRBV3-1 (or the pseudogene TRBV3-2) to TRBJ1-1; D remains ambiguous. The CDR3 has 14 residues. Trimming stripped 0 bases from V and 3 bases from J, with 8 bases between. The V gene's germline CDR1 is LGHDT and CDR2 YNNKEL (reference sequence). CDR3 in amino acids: CASSQDTGYTEAFF. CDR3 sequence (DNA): TGTGCCAGCAGCCAAGACACGGGATACACTGAAGCTTTCTTT.

CDR3 bases: TGTGCCAGCAGCCCCAGGGACAGGGGGAGAACAGGGAACACTGAAGCTTTCTTT. This codes for CASSPRDRGRTGNTEAFF. The chain links TRBV13 to TRBJ1-1; 11 nucleotides align to TRBD1. The germline V gene has CDR1 PRHDT and CDR2 FYEKMQ (reference sequence). The V gene end was trimmed by 5 bases and the J gene end by 1 base; junction bases not matched to a gene: 12. The CDR3 is 18 residues long.

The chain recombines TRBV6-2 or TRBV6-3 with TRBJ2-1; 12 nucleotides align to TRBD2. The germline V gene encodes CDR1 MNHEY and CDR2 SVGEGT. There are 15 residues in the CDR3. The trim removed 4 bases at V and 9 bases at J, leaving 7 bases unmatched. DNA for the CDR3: TGTGCCAGCAGTTCTAGCGGGGGGGCAGTGTTTGAGCAGTTCTTC. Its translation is CASSSSGGAVFEQFF.

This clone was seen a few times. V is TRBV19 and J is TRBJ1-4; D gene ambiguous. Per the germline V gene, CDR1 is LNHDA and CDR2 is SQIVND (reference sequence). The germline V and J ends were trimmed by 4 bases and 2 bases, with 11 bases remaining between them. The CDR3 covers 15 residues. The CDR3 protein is CASSSEGRTNEKLFF. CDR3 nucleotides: TGTGCCAGTAGTAGTGAGGGTCGGACTAATGAAAAACTGTTTTTT. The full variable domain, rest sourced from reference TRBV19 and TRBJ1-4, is DGGITQSPKYLFRKEGQNVTLSCEQNLNHDAMYWYRQDPGQGLRLIYYSQIVNDFQKGDIAEGYSVSREKKESFPLTVTSAQKNPTAFYLCASSSEGRTNEKLFFGSGTQLSVL.

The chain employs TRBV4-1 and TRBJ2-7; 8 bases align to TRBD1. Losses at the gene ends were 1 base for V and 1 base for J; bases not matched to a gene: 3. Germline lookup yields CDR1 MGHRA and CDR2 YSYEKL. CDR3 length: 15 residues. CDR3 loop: CASSQVGQGSYEQYF. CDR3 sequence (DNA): TGCGCCAGCAGCCAAGTTGGACAGGGATCCTACGAGCAGTACTTC.

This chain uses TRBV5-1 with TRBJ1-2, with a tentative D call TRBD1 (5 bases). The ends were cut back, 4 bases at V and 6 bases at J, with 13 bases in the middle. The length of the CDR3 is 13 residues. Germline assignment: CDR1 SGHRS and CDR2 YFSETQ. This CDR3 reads CASSPLVRDGYTF. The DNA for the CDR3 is TGCGCCAGCAGCCCGCTTGTCAGGGATGGCTACACCTTC. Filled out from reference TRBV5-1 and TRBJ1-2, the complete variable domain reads KAGVTQTPRYLIKTRGQQVTLSCSPISGHRSVSWYQQTPGQGLQFLFEYFSETQRNKGNFPGRFSGRQFSNSRSEMNVSTLELGDSALYLCASSPLVRDGYTFGSGTRLTVV.

In DNA, the CDR3 is TGTGCCAGCCGCAGACAGGGGGATGGCGAGCAGTACTTC. Translating it yields CASRRQGDGEQYF. The V gene is TRBV5-4, the J gene TRBJ2-7; TRBD1 matches at 9 bases. There are 13 residues in the CDR3. J was trimmed by 6 bases and V by 7 bases; bases with no gene match: 8. Germline loops: CDR1 SGHNT, CDR2 YYREEE (reference sequence).

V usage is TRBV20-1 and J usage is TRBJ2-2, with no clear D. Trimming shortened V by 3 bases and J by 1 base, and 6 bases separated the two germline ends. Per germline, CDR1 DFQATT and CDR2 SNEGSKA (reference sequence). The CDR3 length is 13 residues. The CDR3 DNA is TGCAGTGCTAGTACCGGGAACACCGGGGAGCTGTTTTTT. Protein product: CSASTGNTGELFF.

In DNA form, the CDR3 reads TGCGCCAGCACCTCTCGACAGGGGGCGTGGACCGGGGAGCTGTTTTTT. This gives the protein CASTSRQGAWTGELFF. The gene calls are TRBV4-3 and TRBJ2-2; 10 bases align to TRBD1. The CDR3 runs 16 residues. Trimming at V came to 7 bases and at J to 5 bases, leaving 10 bases not matched to a gene. From germline, CDR1 is LGHNA and CDR2 YSLEER.

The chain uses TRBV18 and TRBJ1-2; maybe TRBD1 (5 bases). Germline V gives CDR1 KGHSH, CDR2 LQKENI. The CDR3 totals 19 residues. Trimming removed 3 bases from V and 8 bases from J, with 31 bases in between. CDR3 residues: CASSPNSAATVPRARGYTF. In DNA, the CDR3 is TGTGCCAGCTCACCGAACTCCGCCGCTACAGTCCCCAGGGCACGGGGCTACACCTTC.

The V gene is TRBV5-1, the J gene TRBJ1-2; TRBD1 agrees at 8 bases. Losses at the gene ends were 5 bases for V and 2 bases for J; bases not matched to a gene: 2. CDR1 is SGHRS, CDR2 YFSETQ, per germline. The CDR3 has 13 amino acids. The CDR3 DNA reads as TGCGCCAGCAGTCCAGGGGGCAACTATGGCTACACCTTC. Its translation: CASSPGGNYGYTF.

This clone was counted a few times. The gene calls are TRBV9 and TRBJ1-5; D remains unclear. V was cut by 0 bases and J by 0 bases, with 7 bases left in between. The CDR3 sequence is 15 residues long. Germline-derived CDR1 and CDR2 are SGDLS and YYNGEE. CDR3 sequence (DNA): TGTGCCAGCAGCGTAGACGGGTATAGCAATCAGCCCCAGCATTTT. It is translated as CASSVDGYSNQPQHF.

CDR3 sequence: CASSHRLAGGTDTQYF. DNA for the CDR3: TGTGCCAGCAGCCATAGACTAGCGGGGGGCACAGATACGCAGTATTTT. The chain uses TRBV4-2 and TRBJ2-3, with 12 bases aligning to TRBD2. Germline V gives CDR1 LGHNA, CDR2 YNFKEQ. The CDR3 is 16 residues long. With 3 bases clipped from V and 1 base from J, the junction kept 2 bases outside the gene matches.

The CDR3 DNA reads TGTGCCAGCAGCCAGACAGGGGAGGGTAGCGGGGAGCTGTTTTTT. This sequence encodes CASSQTGEGSGELFF. The chain combines TRBV9 with TRBJ2-2; TRBD1 is a possible D gene (8 bases). CDR1 is SGDLS, CDR2 YYNGEE, per germline. Trimming removed 4 bases from V and 7 bases from J, with 17 bases in between. There are 15 residues in the CDR3.

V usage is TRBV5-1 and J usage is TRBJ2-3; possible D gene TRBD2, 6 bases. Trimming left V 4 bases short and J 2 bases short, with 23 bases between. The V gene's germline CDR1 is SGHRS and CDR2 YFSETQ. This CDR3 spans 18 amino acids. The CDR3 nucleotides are TGCGCCAGCAGCCCCCCCGGGGCGGGGTACACCGACACAGATACGCAGTATTTT. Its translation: CASSPPGAGYTDTDTQYF.

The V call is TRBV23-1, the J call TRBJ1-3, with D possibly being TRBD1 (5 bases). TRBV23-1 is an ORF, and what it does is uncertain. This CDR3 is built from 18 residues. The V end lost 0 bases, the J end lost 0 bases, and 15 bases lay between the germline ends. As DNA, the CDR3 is TGCGCCAGCAGTCAATCCCCAGTGGGGCCATCCTCTGGAAACACCATATATTTT. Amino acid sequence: CASSQSPVGPSSGNTIYF.

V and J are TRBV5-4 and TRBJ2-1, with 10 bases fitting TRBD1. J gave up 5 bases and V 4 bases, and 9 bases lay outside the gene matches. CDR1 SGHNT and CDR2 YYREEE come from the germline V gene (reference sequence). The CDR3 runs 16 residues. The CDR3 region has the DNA TGTGCCAGCAGCCCCCCGGACAGGGGGGTACACAATGAGCAGTTCTTC. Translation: CASSPPDRGVHNEQFF.

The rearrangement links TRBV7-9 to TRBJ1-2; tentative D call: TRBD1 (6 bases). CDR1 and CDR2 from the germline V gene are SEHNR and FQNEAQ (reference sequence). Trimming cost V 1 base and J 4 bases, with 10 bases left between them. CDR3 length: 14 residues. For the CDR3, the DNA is TGTGCCAGCAGCTTAGGGGGGCTTGGCTATGGCTACACCTTC. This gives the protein CASSLGGLGYGYTF.

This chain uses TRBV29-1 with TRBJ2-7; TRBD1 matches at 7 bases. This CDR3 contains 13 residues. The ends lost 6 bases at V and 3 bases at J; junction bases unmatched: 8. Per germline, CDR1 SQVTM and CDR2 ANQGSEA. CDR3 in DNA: TGCAGCGTCACCTTCGACAGGGACTACGAGCAGTACTTC. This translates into CSVTFDRDYEQYF.

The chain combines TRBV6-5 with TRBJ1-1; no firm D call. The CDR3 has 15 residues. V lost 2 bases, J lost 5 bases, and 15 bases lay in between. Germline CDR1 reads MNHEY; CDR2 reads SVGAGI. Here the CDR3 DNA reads TGTGCCAGCAGTTACACTGACGGGATAATTACTGAAGCTTTCTTT. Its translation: CASSYTDGIITEAFF.

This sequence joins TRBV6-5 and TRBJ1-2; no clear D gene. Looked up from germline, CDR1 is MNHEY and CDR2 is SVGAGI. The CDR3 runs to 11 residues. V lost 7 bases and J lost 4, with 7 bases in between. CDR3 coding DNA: TGTGCCAGCACTAGTGGCTATGGCTACACCTTC. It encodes CASTSGYGYTF.

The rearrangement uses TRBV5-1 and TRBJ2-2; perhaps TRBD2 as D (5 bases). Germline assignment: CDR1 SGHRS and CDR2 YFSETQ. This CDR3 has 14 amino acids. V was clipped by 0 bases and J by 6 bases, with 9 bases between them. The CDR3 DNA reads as TGCGCCAGCAGCTTGGATGAGGGTCCCGGGGAGCTGTTTTTT. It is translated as CASSLDEGPGELFF.